Each of the 28 T cell receptor beta chains below was sequenced from the same sample in a study of neoadjuvant anti-PD-1 for oral cavity cancer. As for time point: after neoadjuvant nivolumab, at surgical resection. TCRdb's copy holds only in-frame clones and misses some; the assay was immunoSEQ multiplex PCR. The sample lists approximately 9,500 clones; about 80% were seen once. The source was PBMCs, collected after nivolumab (anti-PD-1) treatment. The receptors here all came from a person aged 40-85 years with oral cavity squamous cell carcinoma.

This chain joins TRBV27 and TRBJ1-2; D may be TRBD1 (5 bases). V was trimmed by 5 bases and J by 4 bases, leaving 17 bases between them. The CDR3 spans 15 residues. In germline, CDR1 is MNHEY, CDR2 SMNVEV (reference sequence). CDR3 DNA sequence: TGTGCCAGCAGTCCCCGGGGGGGGGTCGGCTATGGCTACACCTTC. It codes for CASSPRGGVGYGYTF.

The genes are TRBV6-5 and TRBJ2-1, with 8 nucleotides matching TRBD1. The ends lost 0 bases at V and 7 bases at J; junction bases unmatched: 8. Germline assignment: CDR1 MNHEY and CDR2 SVGAGI. The CDR3 consists of 16 residues. CDR3 sequence (DNA): TGTGCCAGCAGTTACTCGGACAGGGTTGGTACAAATGAGCAGTTCTTC. It translates to CASSYSDRVGTNEQFF.

The chain is built from TRBV5-1 and TRBJ2-1; 14 nucleotides align to TRBD2. Germline CDR1 reads SGHRS; CDR2 reads YFSETQ. This CDR3 is 22 amino acids long. J gave up 3 bases and V 0 bases, and 17 bases lay outside the gene matches. In DNA form, the CDR3 reads TGCGCCAGCAGCTTGGAACCCTCGACAGGTTCTGGACTAGCGGGGGGCTACAATGAGCAGTTCTTC. Translated: CASSLEPSTGSGLAGGYNEQFF.

The rearrangement joins TRBV5-6 to TRBJ1-1, with D unclear. Between the trimmed V and J ends, which lost 4 bases and 7 bases, there was a span of 14 bases. Per germline, CDR1 SGHDT and CDR2 YYEEEE. CDR3 length: 13 amino acids. DNA for the CDR3: TGTGCCAGCAGCCCCTTATCCATCGGTGAAGCTTTCTTT. Protein: CASSPLSIGEAFF.

The rearrangement joins TRBV25-1 to TRBJ1-1; D gene uncertain. In germline, CDR1 is MGHDK, CDR2 SYGVNS. There are 17 residues in the CDR3. The V gene lost 4 bases and the J gene lost 2 bases, with 20 bases spanning the gap. The CDR3 region is CASSAPHPGLVNTEAFF. The CDR3 DNA follows: TGTGCCAGCAGTGCCCCTCATCCGGGCCTAGTTAACACTGAAGCTTTCTTT.

The count of this clone is one. One end of the junction is discordant with germline, which a read error may explain. The rearrangement joins TRBV2 to TRBJ1-1, with D possibly matching TRBD1 (6 bases). The CDR3 consists of 16 residues. Germline CDR1 is SNHLY and CDR2 is FYNNEI. CDR3 bases: TGTGCCAGCAGGCGAGCGGGTACAGGGTGGAACGCTGAAGCTTTCTTT. Amino acid sequence: CASRRAGTGWNAEAFF.

The gene calls are TRBV6-5 and TRBJ1-1; D gene ambiguous. The germline gives CDR1 MNHEY, CDR2 SVGAGI. The CDR3 is 12 residues long. V lost 5 bases and J lost 0, with 4 bases in between. The CDR3 region is CASSPMNTEAFF. CDR3 in DNA: TGTGCCAGCAGTCCTATGAACACTGAAGCTTTCTTT.

V is TRBV6-1 and J is TRBJ2-5, with no clear D. Germline CDR1 is MNHNS and CDR2 is SASEGT. Trimming took 1 base from V and 4 from J, leaving 10 bases between them. This CDR3 is built from 14 residues. CDR3 sequence reads: CASSEGPRRETQYF. The CDR3 region has the DNA TGTGCCAGCAGTGAAGGGCCTCGTCGAGAGACCCAGTACTTC.

The gene calls are TRBV11-2 and TRBJ1-2; perhaps TRBD1 as D (5 bases). The germline V gene has CDR1 SGHAT and CDR2 FQNNGV. The CDR3 loop spans 12 amino acids. V was pared by 1 base and J by 7 bases, with 7 bases between. The CDR3 sequence: CASSLGGVGYTF. DNA of the CDR3: TGTGCCAGCAGCTTAGGGGGCGTTGGCTACACCTTC. Variable domain in full (rest from reference TRBV11-2 and TRBJ1-2): EAGVAQSPRYKIIEKRQSVAFWCNPISGHATLYWYQQILGQGPKLLIQFQNNGVVDDSQLPKDRFSAERLKGVDSTLKIQPAKLEDSAVYLCASSLGGVGYTFGSGTRLTVV.

This clone appeared a few times. J is TRBJ2-2 and V is TRBV4-2; D possibly corresponds to TRBD1 (6 bases). CDR1 and CDR2 (germline): LGHNA, YNFKEQ. The ends were cut back, 0 bases at V and 5 bases at J, with 13 bases in the middle. This CDR3 contains 16 residues. CDR3 nucleotides: TGTGCCAGCAGCCAAGATGGCAGGGGCCGAACCGGGGAGCTGTTTTTT. It codes for CASSQDGRGRTGELFF.

The rearrangement links TRBV6-4 to TRBJ2-3, with TRBD1 as a possible D gene (5 bases). The ends were cut back, 0 bases at V and 4 bases at J, with 11 bases in the middle. From germline, CDR1 is MRHNA and CDR2 SNTAGT. CDR3 length: 15 residues. CDR3 residues: CASSDSNGQADTQYF. Written as DNA, the CDR3 is TGTGCCAGCAGTGACTCGAACGGACAAGCAGATACGCAGTATTTT.

V is TRBV28 and J is TRBJ1-5, with D hard to call. The germline gives CDR1 MDHEN, CDR2 SYDVKM. V lost 3 bases and J lost 2, with 8 bases in between. There are 14 residues in the CDR3. CDR3 nucleotides: TGTGCCAGCAGTTTGCGAGCAGGCAATCAGCCCCAGCATTTT. It encodes CASSLRAGNQPQHF. Supplemented by reference TRBV28 and TRBJ1-5, the full variable domain reads DVKVTQSSRYLVKRTGEKVFLECVQDMDHENMFWYRQDPGLGLRLIYFSYDVKMKEKGDIPEGYSVSREKKERFSLILESASTNQTSMYLCASSLRAGNQPQHFGDGTRLSIL.

This clone was recorded a few times. The chain combines TRBV7-2 with TRBJ1-1; 9 bases match TRBD1. The CDR3 consists of 17 residues. Trimming removed 4 bases from V and 5 bases from J; junction bases left unmatched: 14. CDR1 SGHTA and CDR2 FQGNSA come from the germline V gene. In DNA form, the CDR3 reads TGTGCCAGCAGCTCCCTCGGGACAGGGAAAATCGCTACTGAAGCTTTCTTT. This codes for CASSSLGTGKIATEAFF.

V gene TRBV7-9 combines with J gene TRBJ1-2; 8 nucleotides match TRBD1. The CDR3 sequence is 18 residues long. V gave up 5 bases and J gave up 4 bases; unmatched junction bases: 18. Germline CDR1 is SEHNR and CDR2 is FQNEAQ (reference sequence). The CDR3 coding sequence is TGTGCCAGCAGCCTGGGTCAGGGGGCGCAAGGGTCATTCTATGGCTACACCTTC. The encoded protein is CASSLGQGAQGSFYGYTF. Based on the CDR3 plus reference TRBV7-9 and TRBJ1-2, the full variable domain is DTGVSQNPRHKITKRGQNVTFRCDPISEHNRLYWYRQTLGQGPEFLTYFQNEAQLEKSRLLSDRFSAERPKGSFSTLEIQRTEQGDSAMYLCASSLGQGAQGSFYGYTFGSGTRLTVV.

This chain connects TRBV6-6 to TRBJ2-5; 9 nucleotides align to TRBD1. Looked up from germline, CDR1 is MNHNY and CDR2 is SVGAGI (reference sequence). With V trimmed by 4 bases and J by 4 bases, 4 bases remained unmatched. There are 14 residues in the CDR3. The CDR3 loop is CASSSGQGTETQYF. The CDR3 nucleotides read TGTGCCAGCAGTTCGGGACAGGGTACAGAGACCCAGTACTTC.

The table lists this clone with a few counts. The chain recombines TRBV6-5 with TRBJ1-2, with a weak D call TRBD1 (5 bases). The CDR3 is 14 amino acids. With 2 bases removed from V and 4 bases from J, the gap between germline ends came to 11 bases. Germline V lookup: CDR1 MNHEY, CDR2 SVGAGI. In nucleotides, the CDR3 is TGTGCCAGCAGTTACATGGGGCTGGCCTATGGCTACACCTTC. Amino acid sequence: CASSYMGLAYGYTF.

The chain combines TRBV7-6 with TRBJ2-7; D assignment may be TRBD1 or TRBD2 (6 bases each). V was clipped by 0 bases and J by 6 bases, with 12 bases between them. Per the germline V gene, CDR1 is SGHVS and CDR2 is FNYEAQ. This CDR3 contains 14 residues. The CDR3 region is CASSLARDTGEQYF. In nucleotides, the CDR3 is TGTGCCAGCAGCTTAGCGCGGGACACAGGCGAGCAGTACTTC.

The V and J genes are TRBV7-6 and TRBJ2-5; 7 nucleotides agree with TRBD1. The CDR3 contains 16 residues. V was pared by 4 bases and J by 1 base, with 9 bases of the junction left unmatched. Germline CDR1 is SGHVS and CDR2 is FNYEAQ. CDR3 amino acids: CASSSLGGGGQETQYF. The CDR3 DNA sequence: TGTGCCAGCAGCTCCCTAGGGGGCGGCGGCCAAGAGACCCAGTACTTC.

V and J are TRBV5-4 and TRBJ1-2; 7 nucleotides match TRBD1. This CDR3 comprises 15 residues. Looked up from germline, CDR1 is SGHNT and CDR2 is YYREEE (reference sequence). Trimming cost V 0 bases and J 6 bases; bases outside gene matches: 8. The CDR3 DNA sequence: TGTGCCAGCAGCTTGGACTGGACAGGAAAGGATGGCTACACCTTC. Translating gives CASSLDWTGKDGYTF.

The chain links TRBV7-8 to TRBJ2-7; D remains unclear. Germline lookup yields CDR1 SGHVS and CDR2 FQNEAQ. This CDR3 is built from 13 residues. Trimming removed 1 base from V and 4 bases from J, with 8 bases in between. DNA for the CDR3: TGTGCCAGCAGCTTAGGCTTGGGGTACGAGCAGTACTTC. Its translation is CASSLGLGYEQYF.

The chain employs TRBV12-5 and TRBJ2-2; tentative D call: TRBD1 (6 bases). The CDR3 is 15 amino acids. V lost 7 bases and J 4 bases, leaving 16 bases between the germline ends. Per germline, CDR1 LGHNT and CDR2 FRNRAP. CDR3 nucleotides: TGTGCTAGTGCTTTCGGGGACATTAGCACCGGGGAGCTGTTTTTT. Its translation: CASAFGDISTGELFF. Drawing the rest from reference TRBV12-5 and TRBJ2-2, the complete variable domain is DARVTQTPRHKVTEMGQEVTMRCQPILGHNTVFWYRQTMMQGLELLAYFRNRAPLDDSGMPKDRFSAEMPDATLATLKIQPSEPRDSAVYFCASAFGDISTGELFFGEGSRLTVL.

The J gene is TRBJ2-1, the V gene TRBV18, with 10 nucleotides matching TRBD2. This CDR3 is 18 amino acids long. Looked up from germline, CDR1 is KGHSH and CDR2 is LQKENI. J gave up 6 bases and V 0 bases, and 11 bases lay outside the gene matches. The CDR3 region is CASSPPSSGRIIVNEQFF. The CDR3 nucleotides read TGTGCCAGCTCACCACCGTCTAGCGGGAGAATTATCGTCAATGAGCAGTTCTTC.

V and J are TRBV7-9 and TRBJ1-1, with a tentative D call TRBD1 (6 bases). V gave up 5 bases and J gave up 1 base, with 14 bases separating them. This CDR3 has 15 amino acids. Per germline, CDR1 SEHNR and CDR2 FQNEAQ (reference sequence). The CDR3 DNA reads TGTGCCAGCAGCCCCCGTGGACAGTGGAACACTGAAGCTTTCTTT. It yields the protein CASSPRGQWNTEAFF. Looking up the rest from reference TRBV7-9 and TRBJ1-1 gives the full variable domain: DTGVSQNPRHKITKRGQNVTFRCDPISEHNRLYWYRQTLGQGPEFLTYFQNEAQLEKSRLLSDRFSAERPKGSFSTLEIQRTEQGDSAMYLCASSPRGQWNTEAFFGQGTRLTVV.

The rearrangement uses TRBV29-1 and TRBJ1-2; D ambiguous. Trimming left V 3 bases short and J 1 base short, with 15 bases between. The CDR3 extends over 15 amino acids. Looked up from germline, CDR1 is SQVTM and CDR2 is ANQGSEA. In DNA, the CDR3 is TGCAGCGTTGATGCTGACCCTATACTTAACTATGGCTACACCTTC. As protein: CSVDADPILNYGYTF. Filled out from reference TRBV29-1 and TRBJ1-2, the complete variable domain reads SAVISQKPSRDICQRGTSLTIQCQVDSQVTMMFWYRQQPGQSLTLIATANQGSEATYESGFVIDKFPISRPNLTFSTLTVSNMSPEDSSIYLCSVDADPILNYGYTFGSGTRLTVV.

The chain links TRBV6-5 to TRBJ1-5, with TRBD1 as a possible D gene (5 bases). V lost 8 bases and J 5 bases, leaving 13 bases between the germline ends. Looked up from germline, CDR1 is MNHEY and CDR2 is SVGAGI. The CDR3 is made up of 13 amino acids. The CDR3 reads CASLWGGDQPQHF. The CDR3 DNA sequence: TGTGCCAGCCTGTGGGGAGGGGATCAGCCCCAGCATTTT.

The chain employs TRBV2 and TRBJ2-5; 13 bases align to TRBD2. With 4 bases clipped from V and 4 bases from J, the junction kept 3 bases outside the gene matches. CDR1 and CDR2 from the germline V gene are SNHLY and FYNNEI. The CDR3 extends over 15 amino acids. In DNA form, the CDR3 reads TGTGCCAGCAGTGGGGGGACTAGCGGGGCAGAGACCCAGTACTTC. This sequence encodes CASSGGTSGAETQYF.

The gene calls are TRBV11-3 and TRBJ2-1, with 9 bases identical to TRBD1. The CDR3 is 15 amino acids. V shed 5 bases, J shed 8 bases, and the junction held 10 bases outside the gene matches. Germline CDR1 is SGHNT and CDR2 is YENEEA. CDR3 loop: CASSHSGTGPHEQFF. In DNA form, the CDR3 reads TGTGCCAGCAGCCACAGCGGGACAGGGCCCCATGAGCAGTTCTTC. The variable domain in full, completed from reference TRBV11-3 and TRBJ2-1, reads EAGVVQSPRYKIIEKKQPVAFWCNPISGHNTLYWYLQNLGQGPELLIRYENEEAVDDSQLPKDRFSAERLKGVDSTLKIQPAELGDSAVYLCASSHSGTGPHEQFFGPGTRLTVL.

CDR3 coding DNA: TGTGCCAGCAGCCTTTTAGCGGGGGGCAGCACAGATACGCAGTATTTT. Its protein product is CASSLLAGGSTDTQYF. V is TRBV11-2 and J is TRBJ2-3; 10 bases fit TRBD2. With V trimmed by 5 bases and J by 0 bases, 5 bases remained unmatched. The CDR3 covers 16 residues. The V gene's germline CDR1 is SGHAT and CDR2 FQNNGV.